Below, 8 T cell receptor beta chains from the same sample are listed, as sequenced in a study of T cell responses to AZD1222 COVID-19 vaccine. Profiling relied on immunoSEQ multiplex PCR, and the TCRdb table lists in-frame clones only, not all of them. The profile covers tens of thousands of clones, with roughly four fifths appearing a single time and 5% to 6% taken by the ten largest. Sequenced material: peripheral blood, taken on day 0 of AZD1222 vaccination. All receptors come from an adult in good health.

This chain connects TRBV7-2 to TRBJ2-3; D gene uncertain. The CDR3 is 18 residues long. Looked up from germline, CDR1 is SGHTA and CDR2 is FQGNSA. Trimming stripped 7 bases from V and 0 bases from J, with 23 bases between. CDR3 DNA: TGTGCCAGCACCACTCCTGTTACAGTGAAAATTAGCACAGATACGCAGTATTTT. Translating it yields CASTTPVTVKISTDTQYF.

The chain combines TRBV5-1 with TRBJ2-7, with D possibly called TRBD1 or TRBD2 (5 bases each). Trimming cost V 0 bases and J 5 bases, with 15 bases left between them. The CDR3 is 15 residues long. Germline V gives CDR1 SGHRS, CDR2 YFSETQ. CDR3 residues: CASSLGRGEMNEQYF. CDR3 coding DNA: TGCGCCAGCAGCTTGGGCCGAGGGGAGATGAACGAGCAGTACTTC.

The rearrangement uses TRBV2 and TRBJ1-6, with a weak D call TRBD1 (6 bases). V was trimmed by 3 bases and J by 6 bases, leaving 12 bases between them. Germline assignment: CDR1 SNHLY and CDR2 FYNNEI. This CDR3 spans 15 amino acids. The CDR3 loop reads CASSEVTGANSPLHF. CDR3 nucleotides: TGTGCCAGCAGTGAGGTGACGGGGGCTAATTCACCCCTCCACTTT.

This clone has just a few counts. This chain connects TRBV7-9 to TRBJ2-3, with unresolved D. V was cut by 5 bases and J by 2 bases, with 14 bases left in between. The CDR3 is 15 residues long. The germline V gene encodes CDR1 SEHNR and CDR2 FQNEAQ (reference sequence). CDR3 nucleotide sequence: TGTGCCAGCAGCCCTGCCGGTACCGACACAGATACGCAGTATTTT. Translated, it gives CASSPAGTDTDTQYF.

The genes are TRBV2 and TRBJ1-5, with TRBD1 matching 7 bases. The CDR3 length is 15 residues. The germline V gene encodes CDR1 SNHLY and CDR2 FYNNEI. V lost 8 bases and J lost 1; bases outside the gene matches: 8. The CDR3, as DNA: TGTGCCAGCCATGGGACAGCAACCAGCAATCAGCCCCAGCATTTT. Its translation: CASHGTATSNQPQHF.

The gene calls are TRBV15 and TRBJ1-1; 10 bases match TRBD1. Germline values: CDR1 LNHNV, CDR2 YYDKDF (reference sequence). V was clipped by 3 bases and J by 4 bases; unmatched bases: 5. The CDR3 extends over 15 amino acids. This chain's CDR3 is CATSSGQGGVTEAFF. The CDR3 DNA reads TGTGCCACCAGCAGCGGACAGGGGGGAGTCACTGAAGCTTTCTTT.

The chain carries TRBV5-1 and TRBJ1-2; 7 bases are shared with TRBD1. V lost 4 bases, J lost 6 bases, and 15 bases stayed unmatched. The CDR3 totals 16 residues. Per germline, CDR1 SGHRS and CDR2 YFSETQ. The CDR3 bases are TGCGCCAGCAGCGGATTCGACAGGGCGGGAATACATGGCTACACCTTC. Translated, it gives CASSGFDRAGIHGYTF.

This chain links TRBV27 with TRBJ2-7; 7 nucleotides line up with TRBD1. The CDR3 is 14 residues long. Germline loops: CDR1 MNHEY, CDR2 SMNVEV (reference sequence). V trimming: 0 bases; J trimming: 2 bases; junction bases outside the gene matches: 1. CDR3 amino acids: CASSLSGQTYEQYF. CDR3 DNA sequence: TGTGCCAGCAGTTTATCGGGACAGACCTACGAGCAGTACTTC.